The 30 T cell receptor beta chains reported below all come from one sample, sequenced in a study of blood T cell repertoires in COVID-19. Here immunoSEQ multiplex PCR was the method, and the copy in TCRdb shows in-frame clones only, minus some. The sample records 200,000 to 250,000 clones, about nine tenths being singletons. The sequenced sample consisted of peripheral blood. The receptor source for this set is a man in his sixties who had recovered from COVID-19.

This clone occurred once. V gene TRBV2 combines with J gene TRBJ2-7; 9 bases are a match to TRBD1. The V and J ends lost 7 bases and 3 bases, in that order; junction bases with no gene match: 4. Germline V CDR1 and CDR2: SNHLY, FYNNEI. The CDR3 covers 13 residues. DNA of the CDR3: TGTGCCAGCACTTCGACAGGGGGCTACGAGCAGTACTTC. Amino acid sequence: CASTSTGGYEQYF.

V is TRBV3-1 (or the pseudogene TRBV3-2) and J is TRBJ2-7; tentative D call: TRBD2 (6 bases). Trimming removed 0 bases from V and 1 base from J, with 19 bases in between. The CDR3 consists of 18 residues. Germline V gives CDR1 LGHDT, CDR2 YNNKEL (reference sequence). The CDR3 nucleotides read TGTGCCAGCAGCCAAGAACCCGGCGGGGCCCTGGCGTCCTACGAGCAGTACTTC. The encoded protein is CASSQEPGGALASYEQYF.

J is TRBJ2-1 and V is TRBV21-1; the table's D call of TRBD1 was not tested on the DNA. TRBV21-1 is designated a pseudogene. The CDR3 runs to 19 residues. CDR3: CASSTKDTPTGVSYNEQFF. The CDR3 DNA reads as TGTGCCAGCAGCACTAAAGATACCCCGACAGGGGTCTCCTACAATGAGCAGTTCTTC.

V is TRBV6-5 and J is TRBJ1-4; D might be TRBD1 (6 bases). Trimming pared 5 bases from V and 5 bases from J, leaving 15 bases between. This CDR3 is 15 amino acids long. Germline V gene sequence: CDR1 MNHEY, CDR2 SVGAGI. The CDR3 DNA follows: TGTGCCAGCAGTCCACCGGGGGGGCAGAATGAAAAACTGTTTTTT. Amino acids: CASSPPGGQNEKLFF.

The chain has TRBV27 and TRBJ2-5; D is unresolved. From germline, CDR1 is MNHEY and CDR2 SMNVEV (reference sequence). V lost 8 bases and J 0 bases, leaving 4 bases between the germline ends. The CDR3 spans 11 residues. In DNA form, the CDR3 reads TGTGCCAGCGCGTACCAAGAGACCCAGTACTTC. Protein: CASAYQETQYF.

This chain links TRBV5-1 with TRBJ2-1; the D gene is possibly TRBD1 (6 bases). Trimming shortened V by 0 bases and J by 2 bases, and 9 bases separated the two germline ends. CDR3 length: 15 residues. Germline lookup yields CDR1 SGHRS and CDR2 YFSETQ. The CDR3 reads CASSLGTATYNEQFF. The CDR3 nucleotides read TGCGCCAGCAGCTTGGGGACAGCAACCTACAATGAGCAGTTCTTC.

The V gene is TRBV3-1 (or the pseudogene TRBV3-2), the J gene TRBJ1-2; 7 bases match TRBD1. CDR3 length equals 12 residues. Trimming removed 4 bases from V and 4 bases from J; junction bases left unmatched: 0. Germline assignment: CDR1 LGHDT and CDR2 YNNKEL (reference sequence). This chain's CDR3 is CASSRDSYGYTF. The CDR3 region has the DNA TGTGCCAGCAGCCGGGACAGCTATGGCTACACCTTC.

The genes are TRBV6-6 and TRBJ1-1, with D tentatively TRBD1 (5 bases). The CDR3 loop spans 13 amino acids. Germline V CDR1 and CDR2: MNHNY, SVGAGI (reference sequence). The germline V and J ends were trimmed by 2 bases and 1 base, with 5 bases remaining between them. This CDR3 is CASSYRGNTEAFF. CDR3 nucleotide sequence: TGTGCCAGCAGTTACAGGGGGAACACTGAAGCTTTCTTT.

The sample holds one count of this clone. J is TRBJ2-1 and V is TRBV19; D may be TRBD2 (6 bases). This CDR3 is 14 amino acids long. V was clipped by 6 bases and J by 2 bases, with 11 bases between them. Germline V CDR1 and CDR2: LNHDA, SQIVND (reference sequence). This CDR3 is CASSARGTYNEQFF. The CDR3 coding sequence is TGTGCCAGTAGCGCGCGGGGAACCTACAATGAGCAGTTCTTC.

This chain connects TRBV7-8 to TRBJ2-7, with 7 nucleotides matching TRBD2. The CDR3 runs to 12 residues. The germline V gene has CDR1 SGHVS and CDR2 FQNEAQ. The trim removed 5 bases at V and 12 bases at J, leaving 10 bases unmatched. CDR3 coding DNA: TGTGCCAGCAGCATGGGAGGCGGGAGTTGGTACTTC. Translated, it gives CASSMGGGSWYF.

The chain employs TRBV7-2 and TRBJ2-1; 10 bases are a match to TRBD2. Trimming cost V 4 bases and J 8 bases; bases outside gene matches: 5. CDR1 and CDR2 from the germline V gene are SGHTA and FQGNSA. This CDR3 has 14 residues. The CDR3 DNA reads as TGTGCCAGCAGCTCGAGCGGGAGGGTACATGAGCAGTTCTTC. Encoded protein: CASSSSGRVHEQFF. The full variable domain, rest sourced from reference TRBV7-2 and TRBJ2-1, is GAGVSQSPSNKVTEKGKDVELRCDPISGHTALYWYRQSLGQGLEFLIYFQGNSAPDKSGLPSDRFSAERTGGSVSTLTIQRTQQEDSAVYLCASSSSGRVHEQFFGPGTRLTVL.

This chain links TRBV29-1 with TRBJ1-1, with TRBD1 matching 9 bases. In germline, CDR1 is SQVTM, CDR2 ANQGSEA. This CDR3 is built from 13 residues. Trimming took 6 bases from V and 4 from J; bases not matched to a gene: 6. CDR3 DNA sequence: TGCAGCGTCCTAGGGACAGGGACCACTGAAGCTTTCTTT. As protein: CSVLGTGTTEAFF.

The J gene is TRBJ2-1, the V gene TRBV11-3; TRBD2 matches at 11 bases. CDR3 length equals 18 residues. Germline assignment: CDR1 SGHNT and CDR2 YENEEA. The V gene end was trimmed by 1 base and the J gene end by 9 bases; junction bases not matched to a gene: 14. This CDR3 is CASSLVKTSGSGYSEQFF. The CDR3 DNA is TGTGCCAGCAGCTTAGTGAAAACTAGCGGGAGTGGATATAGTGAGCAGTTCTTC.

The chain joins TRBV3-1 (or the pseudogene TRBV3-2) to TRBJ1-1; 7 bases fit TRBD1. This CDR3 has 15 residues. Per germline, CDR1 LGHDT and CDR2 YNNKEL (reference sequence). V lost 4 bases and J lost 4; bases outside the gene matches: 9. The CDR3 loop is CASSPTTGKGTEAFF. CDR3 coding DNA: TGTGCCAGCAGCCCAACGACAGGGAAGGGCACTGAAGCTTTCTTT.

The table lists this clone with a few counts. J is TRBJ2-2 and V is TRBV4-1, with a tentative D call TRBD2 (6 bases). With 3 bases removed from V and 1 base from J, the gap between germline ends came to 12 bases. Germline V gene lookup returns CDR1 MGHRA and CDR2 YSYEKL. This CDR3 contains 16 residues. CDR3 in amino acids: CASSQTLGGNTGELFF. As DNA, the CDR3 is TGCGCCAGCAGCCAGACCTTGGGGGGGAACACCGGGGAGCTGTTTTTT.

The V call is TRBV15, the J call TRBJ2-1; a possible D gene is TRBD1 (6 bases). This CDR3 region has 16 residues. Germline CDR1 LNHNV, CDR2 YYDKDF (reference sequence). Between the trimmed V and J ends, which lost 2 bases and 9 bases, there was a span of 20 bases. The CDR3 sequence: CATSRPNDLRQAEQFF. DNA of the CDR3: TGTGCCACCAGCAGACCCAACGACCTTAGACAGGCTGAGCAGTTCTTC.

CDR3 loop: CASRQTPSGLTDTQYF. The CDR3 DNA reads as TGCGCCAGCAGGCAAACCCCTAGCGGGTTAACAGATACGCAGTATTTT. The chain couples TRBV5-1 to TRBJ2-3, with 8 bases matching TRBD2. Trimming took 5 bases from V and 3 from J; bases not matched to a gene: 11. The germline gives CDR1 SGHRS, CDR2 YFSETQ. The CDR3 is 16 amino acids.

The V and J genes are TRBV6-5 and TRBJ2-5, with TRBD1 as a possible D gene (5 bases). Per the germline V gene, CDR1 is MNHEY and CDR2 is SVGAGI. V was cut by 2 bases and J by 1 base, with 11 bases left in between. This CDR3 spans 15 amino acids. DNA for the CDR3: TGTGCCAGCAGTTACCAAACAGGTTTCCAAGAGACCCAGTACTTC. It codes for CASSYQTGFQETQYF.

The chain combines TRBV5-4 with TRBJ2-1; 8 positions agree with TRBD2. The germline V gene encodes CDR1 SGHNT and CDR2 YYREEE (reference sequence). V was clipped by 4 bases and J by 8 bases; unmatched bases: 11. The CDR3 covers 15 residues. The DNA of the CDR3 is TGTGCCAGCAGCGGAGGGGGGACTAGGCGGGATGAGCAGTTCTTC. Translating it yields CASSGGGTRRDEQFF.

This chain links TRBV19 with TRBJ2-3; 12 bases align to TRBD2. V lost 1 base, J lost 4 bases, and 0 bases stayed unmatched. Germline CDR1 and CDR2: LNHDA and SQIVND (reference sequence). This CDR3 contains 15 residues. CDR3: CASSIGLAGADTQYF. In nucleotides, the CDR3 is TGTGCCAGTAGTATAGGACTAGCGGGAGCAGATACGCAGTATTTT.

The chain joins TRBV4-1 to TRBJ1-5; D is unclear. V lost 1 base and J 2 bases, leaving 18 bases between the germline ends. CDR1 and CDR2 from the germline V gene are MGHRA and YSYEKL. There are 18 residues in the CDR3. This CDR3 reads CASSQVMEGTGGNQPQHF. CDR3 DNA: TGCGCCAGCAGCCAAGTCATGGAGGGAACTGGGGGCAATCAGCCCCAGCATTTT.

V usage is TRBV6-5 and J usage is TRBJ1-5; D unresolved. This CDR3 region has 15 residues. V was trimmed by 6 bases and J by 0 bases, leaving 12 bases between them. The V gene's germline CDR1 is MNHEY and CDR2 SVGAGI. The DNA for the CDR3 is TGTGCCAGCAGGTGGAGACGGTTTAGCAATCAGCCCCAGCATTTT. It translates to CASRWRRFSNQPQHF.

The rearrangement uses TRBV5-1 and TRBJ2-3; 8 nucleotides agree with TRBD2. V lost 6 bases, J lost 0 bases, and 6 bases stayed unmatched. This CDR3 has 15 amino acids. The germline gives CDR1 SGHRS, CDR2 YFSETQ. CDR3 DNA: TGCGCCAGCACCCGAAGCGGGGGAAGCACAGATACGCAGTATTTT. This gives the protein CASTRSGGSTDTQYF.

The CDR3 spells CASSPSLASGDTQYF. CDR3 nucleotide sequence: TGTGCCAGCAGTCCCTCACTAGCTTCAGGCGATACGCAGTATTTT. The gene calls are TRBV27 and TRBJ2-3; TRBD2 might be the D (6 bases). The CDR3 consists of 15 residues. Germline V gene data show CDR1 as MNHEY and CDR2 as SMNVEV (reference sequence). Trimming cost V 5 bases and J 6 bases, with 18 bases left between them.

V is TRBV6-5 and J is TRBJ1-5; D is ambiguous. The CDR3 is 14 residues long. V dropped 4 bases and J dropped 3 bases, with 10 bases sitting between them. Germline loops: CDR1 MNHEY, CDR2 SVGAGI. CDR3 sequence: CASSSVTYNQPQHF. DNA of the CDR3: TGTGCCAGCAGTTCGGTGACATACAATCAGCCCCAGCATTTT.

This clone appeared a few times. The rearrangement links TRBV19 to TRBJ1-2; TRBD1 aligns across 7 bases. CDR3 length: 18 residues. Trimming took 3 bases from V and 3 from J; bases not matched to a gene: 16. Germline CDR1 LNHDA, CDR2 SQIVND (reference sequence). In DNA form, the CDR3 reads TGTGCCAGTAGTATTTATACCGGGACAGTTAAGGAATACTATGGCTACACCTTC. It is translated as CASSIYTGTVKEYYGYTF.

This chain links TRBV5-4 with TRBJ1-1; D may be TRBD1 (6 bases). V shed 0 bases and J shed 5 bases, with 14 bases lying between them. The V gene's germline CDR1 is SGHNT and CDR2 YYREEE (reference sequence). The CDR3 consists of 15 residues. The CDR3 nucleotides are TGTGCCAGCAGCTTGGTCAACAGGGAGGGGACTGAAGCTTTCTTT. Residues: CASSLVNREGTEAFF.

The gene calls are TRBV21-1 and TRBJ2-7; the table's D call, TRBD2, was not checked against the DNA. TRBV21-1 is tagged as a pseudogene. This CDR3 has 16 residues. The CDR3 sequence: CASSYGEIDFAYEQYF. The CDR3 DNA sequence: TGTGCCAGCAGCTATGGGGAGATCGACTTCGCCTACGAGCAGTACTTC.

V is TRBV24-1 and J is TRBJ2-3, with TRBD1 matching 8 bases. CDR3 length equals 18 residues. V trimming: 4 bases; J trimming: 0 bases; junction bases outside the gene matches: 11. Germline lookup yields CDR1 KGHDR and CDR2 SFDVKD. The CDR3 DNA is TGTGCCACCAGTGAGGCGGGACAGGCTGGAGGTAGCACAGATACGCAGTATTTT. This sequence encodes CATSEAGQAGGSTDTQYF.

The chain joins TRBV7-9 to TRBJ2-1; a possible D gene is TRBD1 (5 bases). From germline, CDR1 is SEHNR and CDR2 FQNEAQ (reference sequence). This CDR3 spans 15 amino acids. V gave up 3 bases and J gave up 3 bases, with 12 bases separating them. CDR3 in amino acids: CASSLGQLLYNEQFF. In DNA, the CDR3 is TGTGCCAGCAGCTTGGGGCAGTTGCTCTACAATGAGCAGTTCTTC.